Detailed here is one T cell receptor beta chain. Its antigen is not known. This record belongs to a study of cytomegalovirus exposure and HLA in healthy donors. Regarding the study as a whole: A later analysis reported that several of the most significant clusters appeared to be linked to common viral pathogens, among them Epstein-Barr virus. Most TCR sequences proved rare, with some public TCRs found in many donors. Differences between HLA loci emerged in a later analysis of TCR association rates, with DRB1 most and HLA-C fewest.

PCR used 60 Vbeta primers and 13 Jbeta primers. Clones were sequenced by immunoSEQ multiplex PCR, and TCRdb holds only the in-frame ones, with some missing. Of approximately 40,000 clones listed, 86% were seen once; the top ten hold over 10%. This CDR3 is built from 17 residues. V lost 2 bases to trimming and J lost 1 base, with 15 bases between them. Per germline, CDR1 SGHAT and CDR2 FQNNGV. The chain joins TRBV11-2 to TRBJ1-3; TRBD1 is a possible D gene (6 bases). The sample consisted of PBMCs. The origin of this receptor is a woman aged 40 to 50 in good health and CMV-seropositive. The DNA for the CDR3 is TGTGCCAGCAGCTTAAATGGCGGGGGGCTATCTGGAAACACCATATATTTT. This translates into CASSLNGGGLSGNTIYF.